Included here is one T cell receptor beta chain sequence, with context. The antigen remains unidentified. PCR was performed a second time for about 7 to 12 cycles using a sample-barcoded 5' primer and a J-beta primer mix. A single record per CDR3 protein comes from TCRdb applying MiXCR to the 5' RACE reads. The table has about 720,000 distinct CDR3 sequences, about 24% seen once. This sample was taken from a study of blood T cells in healthy people across ages. Russia was home to the donors, healthy Caucasian individuals aged about 6 to 90. Drawing of peripheral blood yielded approximately 10 milliliters from each donor. Study observations and caveats: Diversity was estimated from one million T cells, and these estimates were considered underestimates.

This CDR3 region has 16 residues. CDR1 and CDR2 from the germline V gene are DFQATT and SNEGSKA (reference sequence). V gave up 2 bases and J gave up 0 bases; unmatched junction bases: 7. The sequence was collected from a man aged 65 to 85 in good health. Sequencing used blood. The V call is TRBV20-1, the J call TRBJ2-1; 7 nucleotides match TRBD2. The CDR3: CSARSTSGDSYNEQFF. CDR3 coding DNA: TGCAGTGCTAGATCAACAAGCGGGGACTCCTACAATGAGCAGTTCTTC.